This is a list of T cell receptor beta chains from one sample in a study of blood T cell repertoires in COVID-19. The method was immunoSEQ multiplex PCR; TCRdb's version includes in-frame clones alone and lacks a portion of them. The sample has around 170,000 clones; nearly 90% are singletons. The sample was peripheral blood. The receptors here all came from a man between 18 and 35 years old who had recovered from COVID-19. CDR3s include the opening cysteine and the closing phenylalanine or tryptophan. A D gene is named only where the DNA matches it firmly. The size field is filled for only some rows; it gives once, few, many or a size class.

size,J,V,D,DNA,CDR3
-,TRBJ2-7,TRBV7-2,TRBD2,TGTGCCAGCAGTTTCGCGGGAGGACGTAGCAGCGAGCAGTACTTC,CASSFAGGRSSEQYF
-,TRBJ2-5,TRBV7-3,-,TGTGCCAGCAGCTGGACAGTACAAGAGACCCAGTACTTC,CASSWTVQETQYF
-,TRBJ2-7,TRBV6-5,TRBD1,TGTGCCAGCAGTTCCACCGGACAGGGCCACGAGCAGTACTTC,CASSSTGQGHEQYF
-,TRBJ1-6,TRBV4-3,-,TGCGCCAGCAGCACCCGACAGGTCAACTATAATTCACCCCTCCACTTT,CASSTRQVNYNSPLHF
-,TRBJ2-1,TRBV25-1,TRBD2,TGTGCCAGCAGTCCTCCGGGACTAGCGGGAGCGTACAATGAGCAGTTCTTC,CASSPPGLAGAYNEQFF
-,TRBJ2-3,TRBV9,-,TGTGCCAGCAGCGTAGGGGGCACCCAGTTCGATACGCAGTATTTT,CASSVGGTQFDTQYF
once,TRBJ2-3,TRBV5-1,-,TGCGCCAGCAGCTTGGGGACAGCAATCAGCACAGATACGCAGTATTTT,CASSLGTAISTDTQYF
once,TRBJ2-1,TRBV7-9,TRBD1,TGTGCCAGCAGCCGGACAGGGGCGGCTCTTCATGAGCAGTTCTTC,CASSRTGAALHEQFF
-,TRBJ1-2,TRBV4-1,-,TGCGCCAGCAGCCAAAGGGGAGCAGGGGATTCCGGGGGCTACACCTTC,CASSQRGAGDSGGYTF
-,TRBJ2-3,TRBV18,TRBD1,TGTGCCAGCTCACTTGGGACAGGGGGAGATACGCAGTATTTT,CASSLGTGGDTQYF
-,TRBJ2-4,TRBV6-5,TRBD2,TGTGCCAGCAGTTTTGGGACTAGCGGGGGGATTCAGTACTTC,CASSFGTSGGIQYF
-,TRBJ2-6,TRBV28,TRBD2,TGTGCCAGCAGGGACCTCCGGGGGGCTGGGGCCAACGTCCTGACTTTC,CASRDLRGAGANVLTF
-,TRBJ1-1,TRBV2,TRBD1,TGTGCCAGCAGTGACCAAGAGGGGGCTAACGCTTTCTTT,CASSDQEGANAFF
-,TRBJ1-2,TRBV10-3,TRBD1,TGTGCCATCAGTGGACAGGGACAGGGGGCGGATGGCTACACCTTC,CAISGQGQGADGYTF
-,TRBJ2-3,TRBV13,-,TGTGCCAGCAGCCAGGACAGAGATAGCACAGATACGCAGTATTTT,CASSQDRDSTDTQYF
-,TRBJ2-1,TRBV27,-,TGTGCCAGCAGGGCGGGCCCCTCCTACAATGAGCAGTTCTTC,CASRAGPSYNEQFF
-,TRBJ2-1,TRBV28,TRBD2,TGTGCCAGCGCCCCCGGGACTAGCGGGGTCAATGAGCAGTTCTTC,CASAPGTSGVNEQFF
-,TRBJ1-3,TRBV7-9,TRBD1,TGTGCCAGCAGCTTAGAAGGCGGACAGGGGGCACGAAACACCATATATTTT,CASSLEGGQGARNTIYF
-,TRBJ2-7,TRBV7-9,-,TGTGCCAGCAGCCCCCGTCAGGGCTACTACGAGCAGTACTTC,CASSPRQGYYEQYF
-,TRBJ1-2,TRBV10-3,TRBD1,TGTGCCATCAGTGACGGAGCAGGGGGCAGTGGCGGCTACACCTTC,CAISDGAGGSGGYTF
-,TRBJ2-2,TRBV28,-,TGTGCCAGCAGTTTTCGGCAGGGCACCGGGGAGCTGTTTTTT,CASSFRQGTGELFF
-,TRBJ2-1,TRBV5-4,-,TGTGCCAGCAGCTTGTTGGTGTTCGGCGGGATCTCCTACAATGAGCAGTTCTTC,CASSLLVFGGISYNEQFF
-,TRBJ2-5,TRBV18,-,TGTGCCAGCTCACGACTCTCGACAGAGTCCCAAGAGACCCAGTACTTC,CASSRLSTESQETQYF
-,TRBJ1-2,TRBV20-1,-,TGCAGTGCTCACCCGGTCGGCTACACCTTC,CSAHPVGYTF
-,TRBJ2-2,TRBV15,-,TGTGCCACCAGCAGAGATTTACCCGGAGACACCGGGGAGCTGTTTTTT,CATSRDLPGDTGELFF
once,TRBJ2-1,TRBV2,TRBD2,TGTGCCAGCAGTGAAGCTAGCGGGATAGGAAATGAGCAGTTCTTC,CASSEASGIGNEQFF
-,TRBJ2-3,TRBV19,TRBD1,TGTGCCAGTAGACCTCGACAGGGTTTCGCGGATACGCAGTATTTT,CASRPRQGFADTQYF
-,TRBJ2-7,TRBV18,TRBD1,TGTGCCAGCTCACTAAACCCTCCGAGACAGGGGAACGAGCAGTACTTC,CASSLNPPRQGNEQYF
-,TRBJ2-3,TRBV18,TRBD2,TGTGCCAGCTCCGCCCTAGCGGGAGAAAGCACAGATACGCAGTATTTT,CASSALAGESTDTQYF
-,TRBJ2-1,TRBV10-3,TRBD2,TGTGCCATCAGGGCCGGGACTAGCGACAATGAGCAGTTCTTC,CAIRAGTSDNEQFF
-,TRBJ1-5,TRBV2,-,TGTGCCAGCAAAAGTGGCAGGGCCTCTGGCCCCCAGCATTTT,CASKSGRASGPQHF
-,TRBJ2-1,TRBV7-6,-,TGTGCCAGCAGCTTAGCTCACAGCCGGGACATTTCTCTGAATGAGCAGTTCTTC,CASSLAHSRDISLNEQFF
-,TRBJ2-5,TRBV5-6,TRBD2,TGTGCCAGCAGCTTGATTGGGGAGGGGGAGACCCAGTACTTC,CASSLIGEGETQYF
-,TRBJ2-3,TRBV6-5,-,TGTGCCAGCACCCGGGATACCTTCACAGATACGCAGTATTTT,CASTRDTFTDTQYF
-,TRBJ2-3,TRBV7-9,TRBD2,TGTGCCAGCAGCCCGACTAGCGGATTCACAGATACGCAGTATTTT,CASSPTSGFTDTQYF
-,TRBJ1-6,TRBV3-1/TRBV3-2,TRBD1,TGTGCCAGCAGCCAAAGACAGGGACATAATTCACCCCTCCACTTT,CASSQRQGHNSPLHF
-,TRBJ1-2,TRBV5-1,-,TGCGCCAGCACGGACTCTGTGGGTTATGGCTACACCTTC,CASTDSVGYGYTF
-,TRBJ2-2,TRBV15,-,TGTGCCACCAGCAGAGATGTCGAGGGCACCGGGGAGCTGTTTTTT,CATSRDVEGTGELFF
-,TRBJ1-2,TRBV28,-,TGTGCCAGCACCCAGGGATTGGAACTTAGAGGCTACACCTTC,CASTQGLELRGYTF
once,TRBJ1-2,TRBV14,TRBD1,TGTGCCAGCAGCCGACGACAATCGACAGGGCTCCCCTATGGCTACACCTTC,CASSRRQSTGLPYGYTF
-,TRBJ2-7,TRBV28,-,TGTGCCAGCAGTTTCCCCGGAGGCGAGAGGCTTTCCTACGAGCAGTACTTC,CASSFPGGERLSYEQYF
-,TRBJ2-1,TRBV11-2,TRBD2,TGTGCCAGCAGCTTACTGTCTAGCGGGAGCGCTTACTCCAATGAGCAGTTCTTC,CASSLLSSGSAYSNEQFF
once,TRBJ2-1,TRBV11-3,-,TGTGCCAGCAGCTTAGCAGGGTCCTACAATGAGCAGTTCTTC,CASSLAGSYNEQFF
few,TRBJ1-1,TRBV7-3,-,TGTGCCAGCAGCTTAGAACAGCACACTGAAGCTTTCTTT,CASSLEQHTEAFF
once,TRBJ2-3,TRBV25-1,TRBD2,TGTGCCAGCAGGGATAGCGGGTTCCCCACAGATACGCAGTATTTT,CASRDSGFPTDTQYF
-,TRBJ1-1,TRBV2,-,TGTGCCAGCAGTGAGGGGCAGGGTTACGGTGAAGCTTTCTTT,CASSEGQGYGEAFF
-,TRBJ2-7,TRBV7-9,TRBD1,TGTGCCAGCAGCCGGAGGACAGGCCTGGGCGAGCAGTACTTC,CASSRRTGLGEQYF
-,TRBJ2-2,TRBV9,TRBD2,TGTGCCAGCAGCCAGACTAGCGCGAACACCGGGGAGCTGTTTTTT,CASSQTSANTGELFF
-,TRBJ1-3,TRBV3-1/TRBV3-2,TRBD1,TGTGCCAGCAGCGTTTTCCGGGACAGGGCTGGAAACACCATATATTTT,CASSVFRDRAGNTIYF
-,TRBJ1-1,TRBV2,TRBD1,TGTGCCAGCAGTTTGACAGGGTCTGAAGCTTTCTTT,CASSLTGSEAFF